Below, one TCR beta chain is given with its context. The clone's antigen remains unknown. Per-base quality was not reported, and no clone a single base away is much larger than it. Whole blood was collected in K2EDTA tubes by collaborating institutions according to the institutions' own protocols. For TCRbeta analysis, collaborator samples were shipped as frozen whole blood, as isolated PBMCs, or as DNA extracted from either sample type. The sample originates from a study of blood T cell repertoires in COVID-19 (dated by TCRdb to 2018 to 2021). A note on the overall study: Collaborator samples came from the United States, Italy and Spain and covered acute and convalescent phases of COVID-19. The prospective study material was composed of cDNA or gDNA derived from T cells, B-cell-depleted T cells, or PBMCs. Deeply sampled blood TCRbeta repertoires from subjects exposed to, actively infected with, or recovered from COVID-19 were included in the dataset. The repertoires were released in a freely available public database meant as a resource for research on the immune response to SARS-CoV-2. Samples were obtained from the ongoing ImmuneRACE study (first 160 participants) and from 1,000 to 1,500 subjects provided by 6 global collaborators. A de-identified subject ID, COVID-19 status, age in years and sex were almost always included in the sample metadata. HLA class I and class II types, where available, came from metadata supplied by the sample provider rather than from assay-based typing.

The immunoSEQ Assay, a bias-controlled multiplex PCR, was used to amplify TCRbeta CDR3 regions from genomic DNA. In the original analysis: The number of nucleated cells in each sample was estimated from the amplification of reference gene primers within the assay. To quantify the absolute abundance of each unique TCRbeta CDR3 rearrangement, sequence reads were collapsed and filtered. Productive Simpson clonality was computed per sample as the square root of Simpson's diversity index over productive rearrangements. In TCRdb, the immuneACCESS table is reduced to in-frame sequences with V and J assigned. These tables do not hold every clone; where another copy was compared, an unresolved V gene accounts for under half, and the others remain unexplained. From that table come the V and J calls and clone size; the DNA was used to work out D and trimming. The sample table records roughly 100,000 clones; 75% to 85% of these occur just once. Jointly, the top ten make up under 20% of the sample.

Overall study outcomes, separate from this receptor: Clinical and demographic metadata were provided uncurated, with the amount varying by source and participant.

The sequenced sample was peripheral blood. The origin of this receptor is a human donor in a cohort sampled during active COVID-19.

The CDR3 protein sequence reads: CASSLLGGQGQYF. The DNA is TGTGCCAGCAGCTTACTCGGGGGGCAGGGGCAGTATTTT. The rearranged chain carries TRBV7-2 and TRBJ2-3; 7 matching bases give a weak D call of TRBD2. The germline V gene gives CDR1 as SGHTA and CDR2 as FQGNSA. The CDR3 contains 13 residues, cysteine and phenylalanine counted. Left in the record is the CDR3 DNA by itself, 39 bases read in frame from the first base. V lost 2 bases and J lost 11 bases; the stretch between them is 14 bases long.